This T cell receptor beta chain was sequenced for a study of cytomegalovirus exposure and HLA in healthy donors (TCRdb year 2017). For the wider study: In an earlier analysis of 450 to 750 of the donors, under 300 Gb of sequence data and approximately 120 million unique TCR beta sequences from about 179 million T cells were reported. An early release covering around 630 HLA-typed donors comprised about 320 gigabases of sequencing data and roughly 85 million unique TCR sequences. Of the roughly 400 genotyped donors, 81% fell in the genetic ancestry cluster associated with self-reported Caucasian donors. The aim of the study was to test whether cataloging public T cell receptors could identify signatures of past pathogen exposure. The study used immunosequencing to profile the T cell repertoires of 666 subjects and linked those repertoires to cytomegalovirus serostatus. Along with the roughly 610-subject first cohort, a separate validation cohort of approximately 110 different subjects was used. High-throughput TCR immunosequencing, statistical association of individual TCRs with disease status, and machine learning were combined to predict cytomegalovirus infection status. To study patterns of TCR occurrence, a later analysis re-analyzed previously published TCR beta repertoires from just over 650 donors and added high-resolution HLA genotyping. Rather than drawing on any new phenotypic data, the later analysis identified candidate immune exposures from TCR beta sequences and the way those sequences occurred across donors. To decide whether each TCR beta V gene segment behaved as functional or pseudogenic, an earlier analysis of some 600 of the donors relied on high-throughput TCR beta sequencing. Donor age, sex, ethnicity and CMV serostatus were compiled alongside the repertoire data. A later genetic analysis used genome-wide SNP genotypes for about three fifths of the 666 donors, treating that subset as a discovery cohort. Every repertoire in the discovery cohort had been generated on one and the same sequencing platform. Class I and class II HLA loci were covered by the typing at four-digit resolution. Typing coverage differed by locus: A, B, C, DRB1 and DQB1 were typed in roughly 620-640 donors, DQA1 in 500 to 550, DPA1 in approximately 600, and DPB1 in 400 to 480. Four to six DR-DQ haplotypes were handled as single units for association and clustering because linkage in the cohort was strong. Among 398 genotyped donors of the cohort, an average of around 240,000 unique TCR beta nucleotide sequences were sequenced per donor, roughly 20% of them non-productive.

Study-level results and caveats: According to the authors, the approach could potentially be generalized to other disease states and immunological phenotypes. A further reported finding was that TCR beta sequences accurately predicted the HLA-A and HLA-B alleles for most subjects in the first cohort. According to a later analysis, most CMV-associated TCR beta chains appeared to be HLA-restricted, and the HLA associations seemed to be driven largely by CMV exposure. In vitro tests confirmed that a few of the cytomegalovirus-associated TCR beta chains recognize cytomegalovirus antigens. In a later analysis, HLA-associated TCR beta chains were found to be more clonally expanded and to have lower generation probabilities than equally common non-associated chains. A later genetic analysis associated a missense DCLRE1C variant with V-gene and J-gene trimming of TCR beta chains, and an independent cohort replicated the association. An earlier analysis of approximately 500 of the donors showed that most TCR beta V segments appeared in productive rearrangements either about 87% or about 30% of the time, which broadly matched IMGT annotations. The classifier was reported to diagnose cytomegalovirus status with high specificity and sensitivity in both the original cohort and the validation cohort. A cluster of highly shared sequence variants was judged likely to be a technical artifact of the sequencing pipeline. Presence/absence analyses assumed roughly uniform sequencing depth across donors, an assumption that may not hold. CMV serostatus was the only immune exposure information available for the cohort. Some IMGT-functional V segments, including TRBV6-2 and TRBV6-3, could not be told apart with the 87-base-pair reads, so those segments were excluded. Because counts were too low, about 15 rarely observed V segments, including chromosome 9 orphons, were left out of the earlier analysis of several hundred of the donors. This cohort had only TCR beta chains sequenced, and the lack of alpha or paired-chain data limited which features could be detected. According to a later analysis, TCR association rates differed among HLA loci, with DRB1 alleles showing the most associated TCRs and HLA-C alleles showing the fewest. When HLA alleles, especially DR and DQ, strongly co-occurred, attributing TCR associations to individual alleles was difficult. While some public TCRs were present in many individuals, most TCR sequences turned up only very rarely across donors. The study listed around 160 TCR beta chains as associated with cytomegalovirus. Linkage disequilibrium might explain the correlated functional status among segregating V segments, but an unknown experimental factor could not be ruled out. In a later analysis, several top co-occurrence clusters were reported to appear linked to parvovirus B19, influenza, CMV and Epstein-Barr virus. A later analysis associated 15,000 to 20,000 TCR beta sequences with specific HLA alleles at a false discovery rate of 0.05. According to a later genetic analysis, donors in an Asian-associated ancestry cluster had fewer N-insertions in productive TCRs than the approximately 670-donor mean. Because some donors lacked HLA typing at each locus, the association tests relied only on the typed subset.

This clone was observed a single time. What antigen it recognizes has not been identified. It has no much larger one-base neighbor in the sample; base qualities were not kept. The library came from the immunoSEQ multiplex PCR assay. For the multiplex PCR, a mixture combining 60 forward primers for TCR Vbeta segments and 13 reverse primers for TCR Jbeta segments was used. The CDR3 region of rearranged TCR beta genes was amplified from genomic DNA by a multiplex PCR assay. Amplified TCR beta libraries were sequenced as 87-base-pair reads on the Illumina HiSeq System. The authors' analysis ran thus. Across the 666 repertoires, a later analysis counted approximately 83 million unique TCR beta chains, some 11 million of which were shared by at least two donors. Raw reads were error-corrected and collapsed into unique sequences with a nearest-neighbor algorithm that merged closely related sequences to remove PCR and sequencing errors. Alignment of CDR3 sequences to IMGT reference sequences was used to assign V, D and J gene segments. For a sequence to be retained, a match of at least six nucleotides to both a V gene segment and a J gene segment was required. A rearrangement was called productive if the CDR3 had no stop codons and remained in frame with V and J, and every other rearrangement was called non-productive. Following IMGT convention, CDR3 was defined as the stretch from the second conserved V-encoded cysteine to the conserved J-encoded phenylalanine. The earlier analysis of about 500 of the donors excluded sequences that lacked an unambiguous match to a single V gene segment. In an earlier analysis of more than 500 of the donors, a V segment was called functional when productive rearrangements were above 56.7%, and segregating when the standard deviation between donors exceeded 5%. A statistical classification framework was developed to diagnose cytomegalovirus status using the catalog of TCR beta chain sequences. V and J gene assignment, in a later analysis, came from comparing TCR nucleotide sequences with IMGT/GENE-DB human TR gene sequences. Using the TCRdist pipeline, a later analysis assigned CDR3 sequences along with most-parsimonious VDJ recombination scenarios. A later analysis defined each TCR beta chain by its CDR3 amino acid sequence plus V-gene family, and excluded reads lacking a unique V-gene family. A later analysis removed 450 to 600 highly shared, low-generation-probability nucleotide sequences to deal with suspected cross-contamination and a sequencing artifact. In a later analysis, a clonal expansion index was calculated for each public chain from normalized within-repertoire ranks of inferred template counts. Generation probabilities in a later analysis came from a VDJ recombination model fitted to out-of-frame rearrangements, and those results were checked against IGoR. A later analysis scored TCR-TCR, TCR-HLA and TCR-CMV co-occurrence with hypergeometric tests, applying a repertoire-size bias correction to TCR pairs. False discovery rates were estimated in a later analysis by permuting HLA or CMV assignments 20 times. A later analysis grouped co-occurring TCRs with DBSCAN, adding TCRdist sequence similarity when clustering within HLA-allele-positive subsets. Repertoires with fewer than 30,000 or more than 120,000 public chains were left out of co-occurrence clustering, as were a handful of repertoires with anomalous nucleotide sharing. TCRdb carries this immuneACCESS record with in-frame sequences only. Its versions omit some clonotypes, under half of them owing to an unresolved V gene in the studies checked, with the rest unexplained. V and J calls and clone size are those listed in that table; D and trimming were worked out from the DNA. The sample includes about 150,000 clones, with 75% to 90% observed a single time. Clones ranked in the top ten supply less than 3.5% of the sample.

The cohort comprised some 680 healthy bone marrow donors. At the time of sampling, every cohort member was nominally healthy, though immune exposures that went unrecorded were likely present. The donor tested CMV seronegative and was one of the 352 seronegative cohort members. A peripheral blood sample was collected from each donor, and TCR beta sequencing was performed on peripheral blood mononuclear cells. Genomic DNA was extracted from the blood cell samples with the Qiagen DNeasy Blood Extraction Kit. V is clipped by 0 bases and J by 2 bases, and the sequence between their germline boundaries is 14 bases long. From its cysteine to its phenylalanine, the CDR3 spans 17 amino acids. CDR3 DNA is the only sequence kept; it has 51 bases, read in frame from the first base. From the germline V gene (reference sequence), CDR1 is SGHKS and CDR2 is YYEKEE.

The V gene is TRBV5-5 and the J gene is TRBJ1-4, with no confident D gene call. The TCR was taken from a woman younger than 45 in good health and CMV-seronegative. The source material was PBMCs. The CDR3 loop reads CASSLAPGMETNEKLFF. The nucleotides are TGTGCCAGCAGCTTGGCACCGGGGATGGAGACTAATGAAAAACTGTTTTTT.